This TCR beta chain was sequenced during a study of Tregs in tolerant kidney transplant recipients. CDR3 size: 13 residues. Trimming stripped 4 bases from V and 6 bases from J, with 13 bases between. Germline V gene lookup returns CDR1 KGHSH and CDR2 LQKENI. Profiled with immunoSEQ multiplex PCR; TCRdb holds only in-frame clones, not every one. The profile shows roughly 46,000 clones, roughly nine tenths of them singletons. The TCR originated in a human donor in good health. The gene calls are TRBV18 and TRBJ2-7; tentative D call: TRBD1 (6 bases). The sample was Tregs from blood. The CDR3 DNA sequence: TGTGCCAGCTCACTCTCGGGCAGGGGCGAGCAGTACTTC. Its translation is CASSLSGRGEQYF.